This TCR beta chain was sequenced in a study of T cell repertoires in cytomegalovirus infection. Background on the study: Public TCR beta signatures provided an indication of both CMV infection and a matching HLA type. Study results and caveats: Cumulative public TCR beta family frequency identified CMV carriers with the relevant HLA. HLA-C-restricted, CMV-specific TCR beta clonotypes were dominant ex vivo.

Germline values: CDR1 SGHTA, CDR2 FQGNSA. This CDR3 is built from 12 residues. The ends were cut back, 4 bases at V and 6 bases at J, with 9 bases in the middle. Many counts were recorded for this clonotype. Antigen: not known. TCRdb reanalysed the reads using MiXCR and keeps one entry per CDR3 protein. The repertoire holds 350,000 to 450,000 distinct CDR3 sequences, with around 18% as singletons. The chain links TRBV7-2 to TRBJ2-5; D may be TRBD2 (6 bases). This sequence was found in a human donor in good health (CMV status not recorded). Some clones in this sample may be carry-over from other donors' samples. The sample comprised PBMCs. The chain's CDR3 is CASSSTRQTQYF. CDR3 DNA: TGTGCCAGCAGCTCGACTAGGCAGACCCAGTACTTC.